This T cell receptor beta chain was recorded in a study of cytomegalovirus exposure and HLA in healthy donors. Turning to the study itself: Across 350 to 500 genotyped donors, roughly 80% landed in the Caucasian-associated ancestry cluster. Study-level points and caveats: Productive rates of about 87% or about 30% were seen for most TCR beta V segments in an earlier analysis. Most CMV-associated TCR beta chains appeared HLA-restricted in a later analysis.

Donors consisted of healthy bone marrow donors. V shed 0 bases and J shed 3 bases, with 8 bases lying between them. Germline V CDR1 and CDR2: ENHRY, SYGVKD. This CDR3 spans 14 amino acids. This clone was recorded a few times. Its target is not known. PCR used 60 Vbeta primers and 13 Jbeta primers. Assay: immunoSEQ multiplex PCR; the TCRdb copy retains only in-frame clones and omits some. The table has 60,000 to 90,000 clones, roughly 67% seen once; the top ten hold 7.6%. Sequences were obtained from PBMCs. The rearrangement uses TRBV10-3 and TRBJ2-5; no clear D. This clonotype originated in a man between 40 and 49 years old in good health and CMV-seropositive. CDR3 nucleotide sequence: TGTGCCATCAGTGAGTCGCAAGGAGAAGAGACCCAGTACTTC. Its translation is CAISESQGEETQYF.